The rows below give T cell receptor beta chains drawn from one sample of a study of cytomegalovirus exposure and HLA in healthy donors. Assay used: immunoSEQ multiplex PCR; TCRdb lists only in-frame clones, some missing. The table shows roughly 280,000 clones, with around 86% occurring only once. Sequences were obtained from PBMCs. These receptors came from a woman under 30 in good health and CMV-seronegative. Each CDR3 is given with its conserved first and last residue.

CDR3: CASSGGRSRNTGELFF
J: TRBJ2-2
V: TRBV19

CDR3: CASSVARELPSNEQFF
J: TRBJ2-1
V: TRBV9

CDR3: CATSRLWDWPMNTEAFF
J: TRBJ1-1
V: TRBV15

CDR3: CASGLVSRVYEQYF
J: TRBJ2-7
V: TRBV12-5

CDR3: CSVEDGHSGRNGYTF
J: TRBJ1-2
V: TRBV29-1

CDR3: CASSPGQGGVGYTF
J: TRBJ1-2
V: TRBV7-2

CDR3: CASSLGTALYYYGYTF
J: TRBJ1-2
V: TRBV4-1

CDR3: CASTGQGHNEQFF
J: TRBJ2-1
V: TRBV6-1

CDR3: CASSLGGPEQFF
J: TRBJ2-1
V: TRBV11-3

CDR3: CASSLSRGDGYTF
J: TRBJ1-2
V: TRBV7-9

CDR3: CASSQGLAGVLASTDTQYF
J: TRBJ2-3
V: TRBV4-1

CDR3: CASSSTGDGDEQYF
J: TRBJ2-7
V: TRBV5-1

CDR3: CASSKRAQGAGTEAFF
J: TRBJ1-1
V: TRBV27

CDR3: CASTRQGSSYEQYF
J: TRBJ2-7
V: TRBV6-5

CDR3: CAWSPDSQETQYF
J: TRBJ2-5
V: TRBV30

CDR3: CSVEDGSGGYEQYF
J: TRBJ2-7
V: TRBV29-1

CDR3: CASSSDRVNQPQHF
J: TRBJ1-5
V: TRBV6-5

CDR3: CASSWLAGGPYEQYF
J: TRBJ2-7
V: TRBV2

CDR3: CASSLSGAAYEQYF
J: TRBJ2-7
V: TRBV7-9

CDR3: CASSSDVGGDEQYF
J: TRBJ2-7
V: TRBV7-6

CDR3: CASSYGREKGYEQYF
J: TRBJ2-7
V: TRBV6-6

CDR3: CASSERQGVQETQYF
J: TRBJ2-5
V: TRBV10-1

CDR3: CAIKGRGPQETQYF
J: TRBJ2-5
V: TRBV10-3

CDR3: CASSQAGGLNQPQHF
J: TRBJ1-5
V: TRBV4-1

CDR3: CASSLVGGNTGELFF
J: TRBJ2-2
V: TRBV5-4

CDR3: CASSPPPGGGEKLFF
J: TRBJ1-4
V: TRBV11-2

CDR3: CAWSLRGNQPQHF
J: TRBJ1-5
V: TRBV30

CDR3: CASSYSISGANVLTF
J: TRBJ2-6
V: TRBV6-6

CDR3: CASSLGGEFTEAFF
J: TRBJ1-1
V: TRBV7-9

CDR3: CASSQTSGSFYEQYF
J: TRBJ2-7
V: TRBV7-9

CDR3: CASSPLSMTEAFF
J: TRBJ1-1
V: TRBV27

CDR3: CASGQGSGYTF
J: TRBJ1-2
V: TRBV28

CDR3: CASRTATYNEQFF
J: TRBJ2-1
V: TRBV6-5

CDR3: CASSQGISGGYEQYF
J: TRBJ2-7
V: TRBV14

CDR3: CAWSGGVGEKLFF
J: TRBJ1-4
V: TRBV30

CDR3: CASSPQGHIYGYTF
J: TRBJ1-2
V: TRBV9

CDR3: CASSLAGPGQLERGYTF
J: TRBJ1-2
V: TRBV5-5

CDR3: CATSPREGVSNQPQHF
J: TRBJ1-5
V: TRBV15

CDR3: CASSVVSLGNTGELFF
J: TRBJ2-2
V: TRBV9

CDR3: CAWRTPGGYEQYF
J: TRBJ2-7
V: TRBV30

CDR3: CASSGRTGEENGYTF
J: TRBJ1-2
V: TRBV18

CDR3: CASSLGYGGSSTYEQYF
J: TRBJ2-7
V: TRBV5-1

CDR3: CASSHTQSYEQFF
J: TRBJ2-1
V: TRBV7-9

CDR3: CASSQDTGNYGYTF
J: TRBJ1-2
V: TRBV4-1

CDR3: CASSLRDRGPGRGYTF
J: TRBJ1-2
V: TRBV5-6

CDR3: CASSFNGQGAVGYTF
J: TRBJ1-2
V: TRBV27

CDR3: CASSYSILAGKYF
J: TRBJ2-3
V: TRBV6-5

CDR3: CASSLGQSEKLFF
J: TRBJ1-4
V: TRBV7-7

CDR3: CASSEQPSQETQYF
J: TRBJ2-5
V: TRBV6-1

CDR3: CASSQGEAGGVETQYF
J: TRBJ2-5
V: TRBV4-1

CDR3: CAGRTSGHEQYF
J: TRBJ2-7
V: TRBV6-1

CDR3: CASSLGAGDTNTEAFF
J: TRBJ1-1
V: TRBV13

CDR3: CASAVRDSNEQFF
J: TRBJ2-1
V: TRBV5-1

CDR3: CASSGPFSREQFF
J: TRBJ2-1
V: TRBV9